A single sample gave rise to the 4 T cell receptor beta chains below, sequenced in a study of regulatory T cells in long-lasting Graves disease. Construction of the TCR beta libraries employed iRepertoire HTBI primers in conjunction with Arm-PCR of CDR3 regions. Using its own MiXCR run on the multiplex PCR reads, TCRdb lists one record per CDR3 protein. The table shows fewer than 650,000 distinct CDR3 sequences, with under 20% occurring only once. As for time point: newly diagnosed GD, antithyroid drugs for less than 3 months. TCR sequences were obtained from RNA taken from PBMCs. This sample was also put to use in a study of T cells in Graves' hyperthyroidism and ophthalmopathy.

Sequences were derived from peripheral blood mononuclear cells (PBMCs), sampled at new diagnosis, from a patient treated with antithyroid drugs. The receptors were sampled from a woman under 40 with Graves disease.

As concerns this clonotype: A far larger clone is only one base removed, so a read error is likely. The chain carries TRBV6-1 and TRBJ1-4; tentative D call: TRBD1 (5 bases). V was trimmed by 8 bases and J by 8 bases, leaving 21 bases between them. This CDR3 comprises 15 residues. Per germline, CDR1 MNHNS and CDR2 SASEGT. CDR3 coding DNA: TGTGCCAGCGGCGAAGGGGCGGCGGCATGGGAAAAACTGTTTTTT. This gives the protein CASGEGAAAWEKLFF.

The chain combines TRBV20-1 with TRBJ2-3; the D call may be TRBD1 or TRBD2 (5 bases each). Per germline, CDR1 DFQATT and CDR2 SNEGSKA (reference sequence). The ends were cut back, 7 bases at V and 0 bases at J, with 14 bases in the middle. The CDR3 has 14 residues. CDR3 region: CSGGSAASTDTQYF. DNA for the CDR3: TGCAGTGGGGGCTCAGCGGCTAGCACAGATACGCAGTATTTT.

The chain uses TRBV3-1 and TRBJ2-1; 7 bases are shared with TRBD2. The length of the CDR3 is 15 residues. From germline, CDR1 is LGHDT and CDR2 YNNKEL (reference sequence). V gave up 4 bases and J gave up 8 bases; unmatched junction bases: 11. The CDR3 coding sequence is TGTGCCAGCAGCCCCGAGCGGGATTTCGTCGATGAGCAGTTCTTC. Its translation: CASSPERDFVDEQFF.

The rearrangement joins TRBV11-2 to TRBJ2-2; D is uncertain. Per germline, CDR1 SGHAT and CDR2 FQNNGV. V was pared by 1 base and J by 9 bases, with 9 bases between. This CDR3 contains 13 residues. The CDR3: CASSLATIRELFF. The CDR3 DNA sequence: TGTGCCAGCAGCTTAGCGACGATCAGGGAGCTGTTTTTT.